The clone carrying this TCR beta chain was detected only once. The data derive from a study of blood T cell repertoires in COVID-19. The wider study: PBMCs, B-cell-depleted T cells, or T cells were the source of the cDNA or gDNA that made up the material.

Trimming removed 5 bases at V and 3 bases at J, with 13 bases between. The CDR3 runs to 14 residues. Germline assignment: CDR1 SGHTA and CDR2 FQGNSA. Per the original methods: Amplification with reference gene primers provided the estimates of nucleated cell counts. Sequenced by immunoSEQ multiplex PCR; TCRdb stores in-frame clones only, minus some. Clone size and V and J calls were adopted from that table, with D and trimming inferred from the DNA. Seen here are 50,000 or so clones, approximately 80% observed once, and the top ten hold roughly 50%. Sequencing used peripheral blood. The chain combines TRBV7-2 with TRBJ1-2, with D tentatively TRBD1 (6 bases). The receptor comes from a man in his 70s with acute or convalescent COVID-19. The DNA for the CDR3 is TGTGCCAGCAGCCCGGACAGAGGAGACTATGGCTACACCTTC. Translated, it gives CASSPDRGDYGYTF.